This T cell receptor beta chain came from a study of shared clonotypes between healthy human individuals. Study-wide results and limits: Only blood samples were collected, and tissue repertoires likely differ.

CD45RO negativity and positive selection for CCR7 defined naive CD8 cells, a population that excluded terminally differentiated effector memory CD45RA+ cells. The CDR3 is made up of 13 amino acids. Looked up from germline, CDR1 is LGHNA and CDR2 is YSLEER. Trimming took off 0 bases at V and 3 bases at J, with 6 bases between the two ends. A remark on this clone: Its specificity is unknown.

Some clones are missing from TCRdb's copy, which holds only in-frame ones; the method was immunoSEQ multiplex PCR. The data show about 2,100,000 clones, approximately 94% seen once. Sequencing input: naive CD8+ T cells from PBMCs. The chain uses TRBV4-3 and TRBJ2-7, with unresolved D. The receptor comes from a man aged 18-30 years in good health. Some clones in this sample may be carry-over from other donors' samples. The DNA for the CDR3 is TGCGCCAGCAGCCAAGATTGGGGCTACGAGCAGTACTTC. This sequence encodes CASSQDWGYEQYF.